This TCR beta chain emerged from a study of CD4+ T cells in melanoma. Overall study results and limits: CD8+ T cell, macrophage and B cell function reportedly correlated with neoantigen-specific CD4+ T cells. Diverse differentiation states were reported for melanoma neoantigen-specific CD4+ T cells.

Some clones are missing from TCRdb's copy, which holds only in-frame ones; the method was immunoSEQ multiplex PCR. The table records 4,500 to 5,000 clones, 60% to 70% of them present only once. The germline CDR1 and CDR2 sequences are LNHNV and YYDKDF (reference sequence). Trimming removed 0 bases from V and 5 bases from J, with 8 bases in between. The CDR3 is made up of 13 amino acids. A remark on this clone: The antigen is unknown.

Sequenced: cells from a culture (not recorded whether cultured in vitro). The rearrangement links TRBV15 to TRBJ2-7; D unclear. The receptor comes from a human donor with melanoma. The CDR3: CATSRDPGHEQYF. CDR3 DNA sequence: TGTGCCACCAGCAGAGATCCGGGCCACGAGCAGTACTTC.